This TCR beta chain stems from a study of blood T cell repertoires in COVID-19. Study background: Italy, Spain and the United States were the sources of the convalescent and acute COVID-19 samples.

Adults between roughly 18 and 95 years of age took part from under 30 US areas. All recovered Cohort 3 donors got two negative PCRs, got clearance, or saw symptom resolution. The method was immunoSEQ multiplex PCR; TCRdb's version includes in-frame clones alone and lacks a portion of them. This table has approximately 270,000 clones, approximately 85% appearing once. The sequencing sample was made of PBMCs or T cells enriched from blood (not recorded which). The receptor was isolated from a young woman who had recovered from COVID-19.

CDR3: CASSPRTGSYEQYF. The CDR3 bases are TGTGCCAGCAGCCCCCGGACAGGGAGCTACGAGCAGTACTTC. This rearrangement joins TRBV7-6 to TRBJ2-7; 8 bases agree with TRBD1. The CDR3 spans 14 residues. The V and J ends lost 5 bases and 3 bases, in that order; junction bases with no gene match: 6. Germline V gene data show CDR1 as SGHVS and CDR2 as FNYEAQ.